A selection of T cell receptor beta chains follows, all from one sample in a study of blood T cell repertoires in COVID-19. Produced via immunoSEQ multiplex PCR; TCRdb's table is partial and in-frame only. The sample carries around 290,000 clones, 86% recorded once. The sequenced material came from peripheral blood. All receptors come from a woman in her seventies with COVID-19, enrolled during active disease. CDR3s include the opening cysteine and the closing phenylalanine or tryptophan. Each record gives: J gene, V gene, D gene, CDR3 protein. D genes are given only for firm matches.

J gene: TRBJ2-1; V gene: TRBV5-4; D gene: TRBD1; CDR3 protein: CASSLGGQGFYNEQFF
J gene: TRBJ2-3; V gene: TRBV24-1; D gene: -; CDR3 protein: CATSDTGSTDTQYF
J gene: TRBJ1-2; V gene: TRBV6-5; D gene: TRBD1; CDR3 protein: CASTPGGYGYTF
J gene: TRBJ2-7; V gene: TRBV24-1; D gene: TRBD2; CDR3 protein: CATSDLGLAGVPYEQYF
J gene: TRBJ2-2; V gene: TRBV6-5; D gene: -; CDR3 protein: CASSYRANTGELFF
J gene: TRBJ1-2; V gene: TRBV4-2; D gene: TRBD1; CDR3 protein: CASSDTGGLRGYTF
J gene: TRBJ1-2; V gene: TRBV7-2; D gene: -; CDR3 protein: CASSFVTGMDGYTF
J gene: TRBJ2-1; V gene: TRBV24-1; D gene: -; CDR3 protein: CATSDPGHFNEQFF
J gene: TRBJ1-6; V gene: TRBV19; D gene: -; CDR3 protein: CASSVGHPNSPLHF
J gene: TRBJ1-2; V gene: TRBV12-3/TRBV12-4; D gene: -; CDR3 protein: CASSRGTSRGTF
J gene: TRBJ2-5; V gene: TRBV7-2; D gene: -; CDR3 protein: CASSFLGGAQETQYF
J gene: TRBJ2-1; V gene: TRBV21-1; D gene: -; CDR3 protein: CASSKCRYRANEQFF
J gene: TRBJ1-6; V gene: TRBV6-2/TRBV6-3; D gene: -; CDR3 protein: CASSYSPSRRPNSPLHF
J gene: TRBJ2-5; V gene: TRBV2; D gene: TRBD2; CDR3 protein: CASSDRGGAPRETQYF
J gene: TRBJ2-1; V gene: TRBV5-1; D gene: TRBD1; CDR3 protein: CASSLSGGEAYNEQFF
J gene: TRBJ1-6; V gene: TRBV7-9; D gene: -; CDR3 protein: CASSSSSYNSPLHF
J gene: TRBJ1-1; V gene: TRBV12-5; D gene: -; CDR3 protein: CASGLGGTEAFF
J gene: TRBJ2-7; V gene: TRBV6-5; D gene: TRBD1; CDR3 protein: CASSLNRGTPYEQYF
J gene: TRBJ2-1; V gene: TRBV18; D gene: TRBD2; CDR3 protein: CASSQASGGNNEQFF
J gene: TRBJ2-7; V gene: TRBV2; D gene: -; CDR3 protein: CASRFGGSYEQYF
J gene: TRBJ1-6; V gene: TRBV19; D gene: -; CDR3 protein: CASSTDRSSYNSPLHF
J gene: TRBJ2-2; V gene: TRBV7-9; D gene: -; CDR3 protein: CASVPTGRDTGELFF
J gene: TRBJ1-1; V gene: TRBV5-1; D gene: -; CDR3 protein: CASSLELGSATEAFF
J gene: TRBJ1-2; V gene: TRBV2; D gene: -; CDR3 protein: CASRETEGYTF
J gene: TRBJ1-5; V gene: TRBV27; D gene: TRBD1; CDR3 protein: CASRRTGYSNQPQHF
J gene: TRBJ1-2; V gene: TRBV5-6; D gene: -; CDR3 protein: CASSLSLGGRNGYTF
J gene: TRBJ2-3; V gene: TRBV2; D gene: TRBD1; CDR3 protein: CASRGQGTQYF
J gene: TRBJ2-2; V gene: TRBV6-5; D gene: -; CDR3 protein: CASTTVTGELFF
J gene: TRBJ2-7; V gene: TRBV7-2; D gene: TRBD2; CDR3 protein: CASSPRTSGGAVEQYF
J gene: TRBJ1-1; V gene: TRBV5-6; D gene: -; CDR3 protein: CASSLADRLNTEAFF
J gene: TRBJ2-3; V gene: TRBV5-5; D gene: TRBD1; CDR3 protein: CASSRGRSTDTQYF
J gene: TRBJ1-4; V gene: TRBV19; D gene: TRBD1; CDR3 protein: CASSSRTGDDLEKLFF
J gene: TRBJ2-3; V gene: TRBV4-1; D gene: TRBD2; CDR3 protein: CASSHRTSGSTDTQYF
J gene: TRBJ1-2; V gene: TRBV18; D gene: -; CDR3 protein: CASSPTADDYTF
J gene: TRBJ2-7; V gene: TRBV10-3; D gene: TRBD1; CDR3 protein: CAIGSTGRDYEQYF
J gene: TRBJ2-5; V gene: TRBV3-1/TRBV3-2; D gene: TRBD2; CDR3 protein: CASSQVRLAGRQETQYF
J gene: TRBJ1-2; V gene: TRBV21-1; D gene: -; CDR3 protein: CASRKRRKTGLNYGYTF
J gene: TRBJ2-1; V gene: TRBV5-1; D gene: TRBD2; CDR3 protein: CASIREGQTYNEQFF
J gene: TRBJ2-3; V gene: TRBV24-1; D gene: -; CDR3 protein: CATSDLQARVSDTQYF
J gene: TRBJ2-5; V gene: TRBV7-9; D gene: TRBD1; CDR3 protein: CASSRSDRGQETQYF
J gene: TRBJ1-3; V gene: TRBV7-2; D gene: -; CDR3 protein: CASSKGGVSGNTIYF
J gene: TRBJ1-1; V gene: TRBV30; D gene: TRBD1; CDR3 protein: CAWTRGTAEAFF
J gene: TRBJ2-1; V gene: TRBV11-2; D gene: TRBD1; CDR3 protein: CASSTRQGADEQFF
J gene: TRBJ2-2; V gene: TRBV6-2/TRBV6-3; D gene: -; CDR3 protein: CASSPSGPRGAGELFF
J gene: TRBJ2-3; V gene: TRBV11-2; D gene: TRBD2; CDR3 protein: CASSLELAGGVDTQYF
J gene: TRBJ1-1; V gene: TRBV7-9; D gene: -; CDR3 protein: CASRPMNTEAFF
J gene: TRBJ1-4; V gene: TRBV5-1; D gene: -; CDR3 protein: CASSGPGALSGEKLFF
J gene: TRBJ2-3; V gene: TRBV6-5; D gene: TRBD2; CDR3 protein: CASSSGTSARDTQYF
J gene: TRBJ2-5; V gene: TRBV2; D gene: TRBD2; CDR3 protein: CASAGGGETQYF
J gene: TRBJ2-5; V gene: TRBV10-3; D gene: TRBD2; CDR3 protein: CAISEYRTGRTQETQYF